This T cell receptor (beta chain) emerged from a study of T cells in women clearing cervical HPV infection. The study's findings and limits: Effector/memory and HPV-specific T cells were not isolated, and association timing is unknown. Unknown T-cell numbers per sample may underlie the richness differences.

Genomic DNA, averaging roughly 1,200 ng per sample, yielded TCR beta CDR3 via immunoSEQ. The table came from immunoSEQ multiplex PCR; TCRdb's copy has only in-frame clones and leaves some out. The repertoire table contains tens of thousands of clones. On this clone itself: As yet, its antigen is unknown.

The TCR comes from a woman between 18 and 70 years old with a cervical HPV16 infection that either progressed to CIN3+ or cleared (not recorded which). Sequenced input: blood buffy coat.

The covered CDR3 bases are TGTGCCAGTACCCGGGACAGGGGCACAGATACC. It specifies CASTRDRGTDT. The entire CDR3 protein is CASTRDRGTDTYTF. This chain joins TRBV19 and TRBJ1-2; 10 nucleotides line up with TRBD1. The DNA ends 3 residues before the CDR3 does, and the rest of the CDR3 is filled in from the germline J gene. Germline V lookup: CDR1 LNHDA, CDR2 SQIVND (reference sequence). CDR3 length: 14 amino acids. The full variable domain, its missing parts supplied by reference TRBV19 and TRBJ1-2, is DGGITQSPKYLFRKEGQNVTLSCEQNLNHDAMYWYRQDPGQGLRLIYYSQIVNDFQKGDIAEGYSVSREKKESFPLTVTSAQKNPTAFYLCASTRDRGTDTYTFGSGTRLTVV.